One and the same sample provided the 13 T cell receptor beta chains below, sequenced in a study of vaccination effects on CD4 cells after COVID-19. Antigen-specific CD4+ T cells expanded by the ViraFEST assay with viral peptide pools were then sequenced. Culture proceeded for under twelve days, and CD4+ T cells were then isolated. Every participant took two doses of the BNT162b2 or mRNA-1273 vaccine. No antigens are known for them. Profiled with immunoSEQ multiplex PCR; TCRdb holds only in-frame clones, not every one. Altogether tens of thousands of clones are present, more than 70% being singletons, with the ten largest covering 0.95% to 1.5%. Sample: CD4+ T cells from PBMCs cultured with HCoV-229E spike peptides, taken after COVID-19 vaccination. Receptors were obtained from a human donor who received a COVID-19 vaccine.

This clone was counted a single time. The chain has TRBV7-3 and TRBJ2-5, with 8 bases lining up with TRBD1. This CDR3 has 15 amino acids. The V and J ends lost 5 bases and 4 bases, in that order; junction bases with no gene match: 9. Germline V gene lookup returns CDR1 SGHTA and CDR2 FQGTGA. CDR3 protein: CASSPGQGVLETQYF. In DNA form, the CDR3 reads TGTGCCAGCAGCCCAGGACAGGGTGTTTTAGAGACCCAGTACTTC.

In this sample, this clone turned up a few times. The J gene is TRBJ1-4, the V gene TRBV10-3, with TRBD1 as a possible D gene (6 bases). CDR1 and CDR2 from the germline V gene are ENHRY and SYGVKD. The CDR3 is made up of 15 amino acids. The V and J ends lost 3 bases and 0 bases respectively, with 8 bases between them. The CDR3 protein is CAISDPGATNEKLFF. DNA of the CDR3: TGTGCCATCAGTGATCCAGGGGCAACTAATGAAAAACTGTTTTTT.

V and J are TRBV6-2 or TRBV6-3 and TRBJ2-2; D uncertain. Germline V gene lookup returns CDR1 MNHEY and CDR2 SVGEGT. Deletions cut 2 bases from V and 5 bases from J, with 3 bases between. This CDR3 spans 12 amino acids. CDR3 residues: CASSYNTGELFF. CDR3 sequence (DNA): TGTGCCAGCAGTTACAATACCGGGGAGCTGTTTTTT.

This clone was found a few times. V gene TRBV6-5 combines with J gene TRBJ1-3; TRBD1 aligns across 8 bases. Germline V lookup: CDR1 MNHEY, CDR2 SVGAGI. Unmatched junction bases numbered 7, after V lost 3 bases and J lost 6 bases. The CDR3 runs to 15 residues. Here the CDR3 reads CASSYDRGTANTIYF. The DNA of the CDR3 is TGTGCCAGCAGTTATGACAGGGGAACGGCAAACACCATATATTTT.

This chain uses TRBV19 with TRBJ1-5; 8 bases align to TRBD1. Trimming at V came to 5 bases and at J to 7 bases, leaving 7 bases not matched to a gene. The CDR3 is made up of 14 amino acids. Germline CDR1 is LNHDA and CDR2 is SQIVND (reference sequence). DNA of the CDR3: TGTGCCAGTAGTCCCCAGGGGGCGAGACAGCCCCAGCATTTT. This translates into CASSPQGARQPQHF.

The chain is built from TRBV5-1 and TRBJ2-7; the match to TRBD1 covers 10 bases. The CDR3 runs 15 residues. The J segment lost 0 bases and the V segment lost 2 bases, leaving 2 bases of the junction unmatched. Germline CDR1 SGHRS, CDR2 YFSETQ. The CDR3 spells CASSLGTGASYEQYV. CDR3 nucleotides: TGCGCCAGCAGCTTAGGGACAGGGGCCTCCTACGAGCAGTACGTC.

The chain recombines TRBV18 with TRBJ2-5; TRBD2 agrees at 7 bases. CDR3 length: 15 residues. Germline V lookup: CDR1 KGHSH, CDR2 LQKENI. The trim removed 1 base at V and 2 bases at J, leaving 4 bases unmatched. CDR3 amino acids: CASSPLNSGQETQYF. In DNA, the CDR3 is TGTGCCAGCTCACCACTGAATAGCGGGCAAGAGACCCAGTACTTC.

The V and J genes are TRBV9 and TRBJ1-4; TRBD1 aligns across 10 bases. Germline CDR1 SGDLS, CDR2 YYNGEE. The ends lost 4 bases at V and 7 bases at J; junction bases unmatched: 4. This CDR3 is 14 amino acids long. The CDR3 region has the DNA TGTGCCAGCAGCAGAGACAGGGGGCTTGAAAAACTGTTTTTT. Amino acid sequence: CASSRDRGLEKLFF.

The chain has TRBV11-2 and TRBJ2-5; no reliable D call. V lost 2 bases, J lost 4 bases, and 8 bases lay in between. Germline V gives CDR1 SGHAT, CDR2 FQNNGV. The CDR3 extends over 13 amino acids. DNA of the CDR3: TGTGCCAGCAGCTTAAGCACCTCAGAGACCCAGTACTTC. Translation: CASSLSTSETQYF.

The chain carries TRBV12-3 or TRBV12-4 and TRBJ2-1; unclear D gene. CDR3 length: 12 residues. V lost 6 bases and J 9 bases, leaving 12 bases between the germline ends. The CDR3 region is CASSRLAREQFF. In nucleotides, the CDR3 is TGTGCCAGCAGCAGACTGGCCCGTGAGCAGTTCTTC.

The chain employs TRBV20-1 and TRBJ1-2; D remains unclear. The germline V gene encodes CDR1 DFQATT and CDR2 SNEGSKA (reference sequence). V lost 3 bases, J lost 0 bases, and 8 bases lay in between. The CDR3 is 13 amino acids. The CDR3 region has the DNA TGCAGTGCTAGTGCCTTGCCTAACTATGGCTACACCTTC. It encodes CSASALPNYGYTF.

The chain joins TRBV11-2 to TRBJ2-1; D perhaps matches TRBD2 (5 bases). The CDR3 totals 15 residues. Looked up from germline, CDR1 is SGHAT and CDR2 is FQNNGV. V was cut by 6 bases and J by 5 bases, with 17 bases left in between. The CDR3 nucleotides are TGTGCCAGCAGTGGGGAGTTGATTAGTAACAATGAGCAGTTCTTC. This sequence encodes CASSGELISNNEQFF.

V is TRBV5-1 and J is TRBJ1-1; 9 bases fit TRBD1. The CDR3 covers 14 residues. V was clipped by 2 bases and J by 3 bases; unmatched bases: 2. Germline-derived CDR1 and CDR2 are SGHRS and YFSETQ. This CDR3 is CASSFGQGYTEAFF. The DNA for the CDR3 is TGCGCCAGCAGCTTTGGACAGGGGTACACTGAAGCTTTCTTT.